This T cell receptor (beta chain) was obtained from a study of CD8 T cells in Susac syndrome. After extraction with the RNeasy kit, roughly 0.5 to 1 ug of the RNA was reverse transcribed using random hexamers. Amplification of TCR beta CDR3 across 54 Vbeta and 13 Jbeta was performed with immunoSEQ multiplex PCR. Each CDR3 protein is one row after TCRdb ran MiXCR on the immunoSEQ multiplex PCR reads. The table shows approximately 220,000 distinct CDR3 sequences, with around nine tenths occurring only once. Study results and limitations: As the study acknowledged, the number of individuals in its TCR sequencing and HLA analysis was relatively small.

The germline CDR1 and CDR2 sequences are SQVTM and ANQGSEA. The CDR3 extends over 12 amino acids. Trimming removed 2 bases from V and 0 bases from J, with 5 bases in between. Concerning this clonotype itself: Its antigen is as yet unknown.

The sequencing input was CD8+ T cells from PBMCs. The sequence came from a human donor with multiple sclerosis. The chain is built from TRBV29-1 and TRBJ2-7; D uncertain. This chain's CDR3 is CSVELDSYEQYF. In DNA form, the CDR3 reads TGCAGCGTTGAATTGGACTCCTACGAGCAGTACTTC.